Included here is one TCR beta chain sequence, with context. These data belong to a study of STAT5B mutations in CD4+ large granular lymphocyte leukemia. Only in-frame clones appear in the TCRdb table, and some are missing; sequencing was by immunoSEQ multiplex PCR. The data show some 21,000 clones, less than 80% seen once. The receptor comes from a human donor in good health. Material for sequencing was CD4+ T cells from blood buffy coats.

Here the CDR3 DNA reads TGTGCCAGCAGCCCAGATGGACAAGTGAACTATGGCTACACCTTC. Translating gives CASSPDGQVNYGYTF. This sequence joins TRBV7-2 and TRBJ1-2; possibly TRBD1 for D (5 bases). In germline, CDR1 is SGHTA, CDR2 FQGNSA. The CDR3 sequence is 15 residues long. The ends were cut back, 5 bases at V and 2 bases at J, with 15 bases in the middle.